This is a list of T cell receptor beta chains from one sample in a study of cytomegalovirus exposure and HLA in healthy donors. Sequencing was performed with immunoSEQ multiplex PCR; in TCRdb, only in-frame clones are kept and a portion is missing. The data show under 200,000 clones, 82% seen once. The sequenced sample was PBMCs. All receptors come from a girl aged 2-9 years in good health and CMV-seropositive. Both conserved end residues are part of each CDR3. D genes are given only for firm matches. The size field is filled for only some rows; it gives once, few, many or a size class.

V	size	J	D	CDR3	DNA
TRBV6-4	.	TRBJ2-6	TRBD1	CASSDSTGSISGANVLTF	TGTGCCAGCAGTGACTCGACAGGGTCCATCTCTGGGGCCAACGTCCTGACTTTC
TRBV28	.	TRBJ2-7	TRBD1	CASSFDRASSYEQYF	TGTGCCAGCAGTTTCGACAGGGCCAGCTCCTACGAGCAGTACTTC
TRBV4-1	.	TRBJ1-5	.	CASSGGLYSNQPQHF	TGCGCCAGCAGTGGCGGGCTATATAGCAATCAGCCCCAGCATTTT
TRBV4-1	.	TRBJ1-2	TRBD1	CASSPPGTEGYGYTF	TGCGCCAGCAGCCCCCCGGGGACAGAGGGTTATGGCTACACCTTC
TRBV30	.	TRBJ1-2	TRBD1	CAWSPSLARGRVLDYGYTF	TGTGCCTGGTCCCCGTCCCTCGCCAGGGGGCGCGTTCTGGACTATGGCTACACCTTC
TRBV30	.	TRBJ2-7	TRBD1	CAWSYDRAYEQYF	TGTGCCTGGAGTTATGACAGGGCCTACGAGCAGTACTTC
TRBV19	.	TRBJ1-2	.	CASSIDYQYRVRYTF	TGTGCCAGTAGTATAGACTACCAGTACAGGGTACGCTACACCTTC
TRBV7-8	.	TRBJ1-2	.	CASSLFAGNNYGYTF	TGTGCCAGCAGCTTATTCGCAGGGAATAACTATGGCTACACCTTC
TRBV9	.	TRBJ1-1	TRBD1	CASSVGTTGRTEAFF	TGTGCCAGCAGCGTAGGGACGACAGGGAGAACTGAAGCTTTCTTT
TRBV9	.	TRBJ2-3	.	CASSVAGSTDTQYF	TGTGCCAGCAGCGTAGCGGGGAGCACAGATACGCAGTATTTT
TRBV4-1	once	TRBJ1-2	TRBD1	CASSRTGGGGYTF	TGCGCCAGCAGCCGGACAGGGGGAGGTGGCTACACCTTC
TRBV30	.	TRBJ2-3	.	CAWNPIRGTQYF	TGTGCCTGGAACCCGATTCGGGGTACGCAGTATTTT
TRBV6-5	.	TRBJ1-1	TRBD1	CASSRTGDTEAFF	TGTGCCAGCAGCCGGACAGGGGACACTGAAGCTTTCTTT
TRBV10-1	.	TRBJ1-1	.	CASSEGGGRTEAFF	TGCGCCAGCAGTGAGGGGGGGGGCCGCACTGAAGCTTTCTTT
TRBV7-9	once	TRBJ1-2	TRBD1	CASSHAQGALGYTF	TGTGCCAGCAGCCACGCACAGGGGGCGCTTGGCTACACCTTC
TRBV7-2	.	TRBJ1-4	TRBD1	CASSPGGYIEKLFF	TGTGCCAGCAGCCCAGGGGGGTATATTGAAAAACTGTTTTTT
TRBV14	.	TRBJ2-4	.	CASSQDLPTGSKNIQYF	TGTGCCAGCAGCCAAGACCTACCAACAGGGTCCAAAAACATTCAGTACTTC
TRBV30	.	TRBJ2-7	.	CAWSVHGVEQYF	TGTGCCTGGAGTGTACACGGGGTCGAGCAGTACTTC
TRBV18	.	TRBJ1-2	TRBD1	CASSQETGSGYTF	TGTGCCAGCTCACAAGAGACAGGGAGTGGCTACACCTTC
TRBV6-1	.	TRBJ1-3	TRBD1	CASSEYPGGFSGNTIYF	TGTGCCAGCAGTGAATATCCAGGGGGGTTCTCTGGAAACACCATATATTTT
TRBV6-1	once	TRBJ1-4	.	CASSEWEGATNEKLFF	TGTGCCAGCAGTGAATGGGAGGGGGCAACTAATGAAAAACTGTTTTTT
TRBV15	.	TRBJ2-5	.	CATSRDAGGETQYF	TGTGCCACCAGCAGAGACGCTGGGGGGGAGACCCAGTACTTC
TRBV6-5	few	TRBJ2-1	TRBD2	CASSWVAGVNEQFF	TGTGCCAGCAGTTGGGTAGCGGGAGTCAATGAGCAGTTCTTC
TRBV5-1	.	TRBJ2-1	TRBD2	CASESFLAGGRNEQFF	TGCGCCAGCGAGAGTTTTTTAGCGGGAGGGCGCAATGAGCAGTTCTTC
TRBV4-1	few	TRBJ1-2	TRBD1	CASSQAPRGRGGYTF	TGCGCCAGCAGCCAAGCACCCAGGGGGCGCGGCGGCTACACCTTC